These 2 T cell receptor beta chains were all obtained from the same sample, sequenced in a study of T-cell reconstitution after alpha-beta-depleted transplantation in children. It was with unique molecular identifiers that the TCRbeta library was prepared. TCRdb recomputed calls from the PCR reads with MiXCR, one row per CDR3 protein. The sample consists of over 200,000 distinct CDR3 sequences, about 8.4% of them appearing once. The sample in question was PBMCs, mostly from graft donor cells, obtained 360 days after TCRalphabeta/CD19-depleted stem cell transplant. The receptors come from a male patient aged 2-9 years who had a stem cell transplant for acute myeloid leukemia, so the T cells may come from the graft donor.

This clonotype was observed at least ten times. The gene calls are TRBV20-1 and TRBJ2-7; TRBD1 agrees at 8 bases. The CDR3 runs to 13 residues. With 5 bases clipped from V and 2 bases from J, the junction kept 5 bases outside the gene matches. The germline V gene has CDR1 DFQATT and CDR2 SNEGSKA (reference sequence). The chain's CDR3 is CSALRTGTYEQYV. CDR3 bases: TGCAGTGCTCTCAGGACAGGGACCTACGAGCAGTACGTC.

Many counts were recorded for this clonotype. The J gene is TRBJ2-1, the V gene TRBV9, with D perhaps being TRBD1 or TRBD2 (6 bases each). The CDR3 extends over 13 amino acids. Trimming removed 4 bases from V and 9 bases from J, with 14 bases in between. In germline, CDR1 is SGDLS, CDR2 YYNGEE. This CDR3 is CASSSRGAGEQFF. The DNA of the CDR3 is TGTGCCAGCAGCTCTAGGGGGGCTGGTGAGCAGTTCTTC.